Listed below are T cell receptor beta chains from one sample, sequenced in a study of blood T cell repertoires in COVID-19. The assay was immunoSEQ multiplex PCR, and TCRdb's table has in-frame clones only and misses some. Here the sample spans 200,000 to 250,000 clones, 65% to 85% being singletons. Sequencing was carried out using PBMCs or T cells enriched from blood (not recorded which). The source is a woman aged 40 to 50 with acute COVID-19. The CDR3 runs from the conserved cysteine through the conserved F or W. D genes are given only for firm matches. The size entry is marked missing in some rows and otherwise reads once, few, many or a size class.

d_call	clone_size	v_call	j_call	cdr3_aa	cdr3_nt
TRBD2	once	TRBV3-1/TRBV3-2	TRBJ2-2	CASSRLLAGANGELFF	TGTGCCAGCAGCCGCCTACTAGCGGGAGCCAACGGGGAGCTGTTTTTT
-	few	TRBV27	TRBJ1-5	CASSRGLNQPQHF	TGTGCCAGCAGCCGGGGGTTGAATCAGCCCCAGCATTTT
-	-	TRBV5-3	TRBJ1-1	CARSFDRRPTEAFF	TGTGCCAGAAGCTTCGACAGAAGGCCCACTGAAGCTTTCTTT
TRBD2	-	TRBV6-1	TRBJ2-7	CASSEGFGGGYEQYF	TGTGCCAGCAGTGAAGGTTTTGGCGGGGGCTACGAGCAGTACTTC
TRBD1	-	TRBV5-8	TRBJ1-5	CASSPRQGQNQPQHF	TGTGCCAGCAGCCCCCGACAGGGACAAAATCAGCCCCAGCATTTT
TRBD1	-	TRBV5-1	TRBJ1-4	CASSSTPQGAREKLFF	TGCGCCAGCAGCAGCACCCCACAGGGGGCAAGAGAAAAACTGTTTTTT
TRBD2	-	TRBV19	TRBJ2-3	CASSFERGLAADTQYF	TGTGCCAGTAGCTTCGAGAGAGGACTAGCTGCCGATACGCAGTATTTT
TRBD1	once	TRBV19	TRBJ2-6	CASSIGQGSSGANVLTF	TGTGCCAGTAGTATAGGACAGGGGAGCTCTGGGGCCAACGTCCTGACTTTC
-	-	TRBV3-1/TRBV3-2	TRBJ2-7	CASSQGAVTYEQYF	TGTGCCAGCAGCCAAGGGGCAGTTACCTACGAGCAGTACTTC
-	-	TRBV7-8	TRBJ1-5	CASSLGRVQPQHF	TGTGCCAGCAGCTTAGGCCGAGTTCAGCCCCAGCATTTT
TRBD1	-	TRBV19	TRBJ1-1	CASSSGQGRYTEAFF	TGTGCCAGTAGTTCCGGACAGGGAAGATACACTGAAGCTTTCTTT
-	-	TRBV5-6	TRBJ1-2	CASSLVAAPRGYTF	TGTGCCAGCAGCTTGGTTGCCGCACCGCGGGGCTACACCTTC
TRBD1	-	TRBV5-4	TRBJ2-7	CASSLPGQQNYEQYF	TGTGCCAGCAGCTTACCGGGACAGCAGAACTACGAGCAGTACTTC
-	-	TRBV11-2	TRBJ1-4	CASSLVAEKLFF	TGTGCCAGCAGCTTAGTAGCGGAAAAACTGTTTTTT
-	once	TRBV28	TRBJ1-5	CASSLTGGRTSNQPQHF	TGTGCCAGCAGTTTGACAGGCGGACGAACGAGCAATCAGCCCCAGCATTTT
TRBD2	-	TRBV27	TRBJ2-2	CASSFNSWTSGTGELFF	TGTGCCAGCAGTTTCAACTCCTGGACTAGCGGCACCGGGGAGCTGTTTTTT
-	-	TRBV7-2	TRBJ2-2	CASRRRGTNTGELFF	TGTGCCAGCAGGCGTAGGGGGACCAACACCGGGGAGCTGTTTTTT
TRBD2	-	TRBV28	TRBJ2-5	CASSPVLAGHETQYF	TGTGCCAGCAGTCCAGTACTAGCGGGCCATGAGACCCAGTACTTC
-	-	TRBV27	TRBJ1-2	CASSLSAGLYGYTF	TGTGCCAGCAGTTTATCGGCGGGTCTCTATGGCTACACCTTC
-	-	TRBV30	TRBJ2-7	CAWSSHGSGTYEQYF	TGTGCCTGGAGTAGTCATGGATCGGGGACCTACGAGCAGTACTTC
-	-	TRBV15	TRBJ1-1	CATSRVTAEAFF	TGTGCCACCAGCAGAGTGACAGCTGAAGCTTTCTTT
-	-	TRBV7-9	TRBJ1-1	CASSLLQGNTEAFF	TGTGCCAGCAGCTTACTACAGGGGAACACTGAAGCTTTCTTT
TRBD1	-	TRBV6-5	TRBJ1-5	CASSFDRGHQPQHF	TGTGCCAGCAGTTTCGACAGGGGACATCAGCCCCAGCATTTT
-	-	TRBV2	TRBJ2-7	CASSESSNEQYF	TGTGCCAGCAGTGAATCGTCTAACGAGCAGTACTTC
-	-	TRBV6-5	TRBJ1-5	CASSYSGAPYQPQHF	TGTGCCAGCAGTTACTCGGGGGCACCGTATCAGCCCCAGCATTTT
TRBD1	-	TRBV18	TRBJ1-5	CASSATGADQPQHF	TGTGCCAGCTCCGCGACAGGGGCGGATCAGCCCCAGCATTTT
-	few	TRBV10-3	TRBJ1-1	CAISETGGGRVNTEAFF	TGTGCCATCAGTGAGACGGGAGGGGGTCGAGTGAACACTGAAGCTTTCTTT
-	-	TRBV19	TRBJ2-7	CASSITQDYEQYF	TGTGCCAGTAGTATCACACAAGACTACGAGCAGTACTTC
-	-	TRBV9	TRBJ2-6	CASSPPRATGANVLTF	TGTGCCAGCAGCCCACCGAGGGCAACTGGGGCCAACGTCCTGACTTTC
-	-	TRBV9	TRBJ1-3	CASSPAPRQSSGNTIYF	TGTGCCAGCAGCCCGGCCCCCCGACAGAGCTCTGGAAACACCATATATTTT
TRBD2	-	TRBV24-1	TRBJ2-1	CATSDRTSGRYNEQFF	TGTGCCACCAGTGACCGGACTAGCGGGAGGTATAATGAGCAGTTCTTC
-	-	TRBV6-5	TRBJ1-6	CASTNGLGVASPLHF	TGTGCCAGCACCAACGGTCTCGGGGTTGCTTCACCCCTCCACTTT
-	-	TRBV21-1	TRBJ1-1	CASSDREAFF	TGTGCCAGCAGCGACAGGGAAGCTTTCTTT
-	-	TRBV6-4	TRBJ2-1	CASSRTAQGEQFF	TGTGCCAGCAGCCGGACGGCGCAGGGTGAGCAGTTCTTC